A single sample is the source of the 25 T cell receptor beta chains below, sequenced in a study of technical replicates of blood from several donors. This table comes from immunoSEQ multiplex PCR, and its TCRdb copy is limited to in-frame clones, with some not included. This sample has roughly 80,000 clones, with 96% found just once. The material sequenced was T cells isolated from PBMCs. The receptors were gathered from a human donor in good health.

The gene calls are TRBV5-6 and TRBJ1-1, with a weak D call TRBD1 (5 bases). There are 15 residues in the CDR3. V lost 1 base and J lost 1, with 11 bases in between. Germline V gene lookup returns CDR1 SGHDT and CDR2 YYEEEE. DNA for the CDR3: TGTGCCAGCAGCTTGTACCGAACAGGGAACACTGAAGCTTTCTTT. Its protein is CASSLYRTGNTEAFF.

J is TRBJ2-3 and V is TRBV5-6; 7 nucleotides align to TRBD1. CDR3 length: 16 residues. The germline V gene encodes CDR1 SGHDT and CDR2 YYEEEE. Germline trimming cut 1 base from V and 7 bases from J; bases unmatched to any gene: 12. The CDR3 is CASSLLESGTVYTQYF. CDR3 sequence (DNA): TGTGCCAGCAGCTTGTTGGAATCCGGGACAGTTTATACGCAGTATTTT. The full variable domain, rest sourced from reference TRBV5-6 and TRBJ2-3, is DAGVTQSPTHLIKTRGQQVTLRCSPKSGHDTVSWYQQALGQGPQFIFQYYEEEERQRGNFPDRFSGHQFPNYSSELNVNALLLGDSALYLCASSLLESGTVYTQYFGPGTRLTVL.

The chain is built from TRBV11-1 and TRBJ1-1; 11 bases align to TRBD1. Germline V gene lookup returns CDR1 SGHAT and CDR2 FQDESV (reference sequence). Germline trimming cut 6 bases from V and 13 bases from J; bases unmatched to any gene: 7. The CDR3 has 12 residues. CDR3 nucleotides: TGTGCCAGCAGTGGACAGGGGGCAGTGGGTTTCTTT. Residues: CASSGQGAVGFF. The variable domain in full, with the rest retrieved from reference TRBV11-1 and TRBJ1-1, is EAEVAQSPRYKITEKSQAVAFWCDPISGHATLYWYRQILGQGPELLVQFQDESVVDDSQLPKDRFSAERLKGVDSTLKIQPAELGDSAMYLCASSGQGAVGFFGQGTRLTVV.

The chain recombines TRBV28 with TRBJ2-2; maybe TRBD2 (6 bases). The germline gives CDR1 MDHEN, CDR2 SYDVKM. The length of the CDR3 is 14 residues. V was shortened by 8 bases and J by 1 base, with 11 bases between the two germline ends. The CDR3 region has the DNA TGTGCCAGCGATGGGACTTTGAACACCGGGGAGCTGTTTTTT. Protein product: CASDGTLNTGELFF. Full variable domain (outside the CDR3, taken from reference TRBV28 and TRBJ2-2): DVKVTQSSRYLVKRTGEKVFLECVQDMDHENMFWYRQDPGLGLRLIYFSYDVKMKEKGDIPEGYSVSREKKERFSLILESASTNQTSMYLCASDGTLNTGELFFGEGSRLTVL.

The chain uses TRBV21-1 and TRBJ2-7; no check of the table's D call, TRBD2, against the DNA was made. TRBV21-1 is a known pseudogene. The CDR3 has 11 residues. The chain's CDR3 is CASSFRTSGRV. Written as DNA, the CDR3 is TGTGCCAGCAGCTTCAGGACTAGCGGGAGAGTC.

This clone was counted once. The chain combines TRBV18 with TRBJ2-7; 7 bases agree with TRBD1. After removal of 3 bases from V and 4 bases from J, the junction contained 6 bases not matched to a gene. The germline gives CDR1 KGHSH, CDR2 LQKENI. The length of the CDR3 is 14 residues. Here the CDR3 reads CASSPENRGYEQYF. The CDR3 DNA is TGTGCCAGCTCACCGGAAAACAGGGGATACGAGCAGTACTTC.

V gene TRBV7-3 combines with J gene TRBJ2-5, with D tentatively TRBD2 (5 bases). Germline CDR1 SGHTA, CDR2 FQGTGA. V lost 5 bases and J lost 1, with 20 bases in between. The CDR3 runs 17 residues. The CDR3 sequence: CASSLRGHGEPQETQYF. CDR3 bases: TGTGCCAGCAGCCTACGAGGTCACGGGGAGCCCCAAGAGACCCAGTACTTC.

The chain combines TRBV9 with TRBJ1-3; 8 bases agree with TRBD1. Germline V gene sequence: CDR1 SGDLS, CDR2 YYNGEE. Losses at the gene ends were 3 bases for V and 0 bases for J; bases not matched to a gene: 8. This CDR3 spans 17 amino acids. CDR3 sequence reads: CASSASGGATSGNTIYF. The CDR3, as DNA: TGTGCCAGCAGCGCCTCAGGGGGCGCTACCTCTGGAAACACCATATATTTT.

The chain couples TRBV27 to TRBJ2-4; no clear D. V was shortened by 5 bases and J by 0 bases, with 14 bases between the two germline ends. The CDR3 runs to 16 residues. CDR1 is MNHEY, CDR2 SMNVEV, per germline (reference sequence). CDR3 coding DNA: TGTGCCAGCAGTCCCCAGGTGACCCTAGCCAAAAACATTCAGTACTTC. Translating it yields CASSPQVTLAKNIQYF.

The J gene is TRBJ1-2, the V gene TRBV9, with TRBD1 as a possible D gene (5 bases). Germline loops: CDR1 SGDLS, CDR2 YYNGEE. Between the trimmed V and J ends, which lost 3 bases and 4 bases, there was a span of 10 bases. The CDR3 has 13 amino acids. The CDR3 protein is CASSGGWTYGYTF. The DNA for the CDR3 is TGTGCCAGCAGCGGGGGCTGGACCTATGGCTACACCTTC.

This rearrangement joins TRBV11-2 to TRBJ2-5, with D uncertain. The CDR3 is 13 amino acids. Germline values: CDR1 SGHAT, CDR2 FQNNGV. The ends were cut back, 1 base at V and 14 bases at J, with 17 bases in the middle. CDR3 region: CASSLGSSSTDYF. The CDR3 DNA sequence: TGTGCCAGCAGCTTAGGTTCTTCGAGCACCGATTACTTC.

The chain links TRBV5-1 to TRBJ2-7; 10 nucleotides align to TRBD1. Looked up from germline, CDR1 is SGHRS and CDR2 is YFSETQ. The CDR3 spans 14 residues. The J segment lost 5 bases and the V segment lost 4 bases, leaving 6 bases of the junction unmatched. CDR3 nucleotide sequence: TGCGCCAGCAGCAAACCGGGACAGGGGAACGAGCAGTACTTC. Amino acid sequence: CASSKPGQGNEQYF. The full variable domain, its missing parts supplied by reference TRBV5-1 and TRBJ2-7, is KAGVTQTPRYLIKTRGQQVTLSCSPISGHRSVSWYQQTPGQGLQFLFEYFSETQRNKGNFPGRFSGRQFSNSRSEMNVSTLELGDSALYLCASSKPGQGNEQYFGPGTRLTVT.

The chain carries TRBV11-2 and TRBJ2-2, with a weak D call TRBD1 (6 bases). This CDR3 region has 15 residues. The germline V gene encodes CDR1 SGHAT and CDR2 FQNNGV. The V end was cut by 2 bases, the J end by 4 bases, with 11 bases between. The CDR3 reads CASSLFIGGTGELFF. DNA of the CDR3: TGTGCCAGCAGCTTATTTATAGGGGGCACCGGGGAGCTGTTTTTT.

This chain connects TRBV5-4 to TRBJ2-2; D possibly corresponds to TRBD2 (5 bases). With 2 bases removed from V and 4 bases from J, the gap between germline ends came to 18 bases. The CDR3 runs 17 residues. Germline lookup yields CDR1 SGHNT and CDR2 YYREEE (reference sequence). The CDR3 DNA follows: TGTGCCAGCAGCTTTACCCCGCCGGGATTTGCCACCGGGGAGCTGTTTTTT. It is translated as CASSFTPPGFATGELFF.

The CDR3 loop reads CASRSETGGTDTQYF. CDR3 nucleotides: TGTGCCAGCAGATCTGAGACAGGGGGGACAGATACGCAGTATTTT. The chain recombines TRBV6-4 with TRBJ2-3; 9 nucleotides line up with TRBD1. There are 15 residues in the CDR3. Losses at the gene ends were 6 bases for V and 3 bases for J; bases not matched to a gene: 7. Looked up from germline, CDR1 is MRHNA and CDR2 is SNTAGT.

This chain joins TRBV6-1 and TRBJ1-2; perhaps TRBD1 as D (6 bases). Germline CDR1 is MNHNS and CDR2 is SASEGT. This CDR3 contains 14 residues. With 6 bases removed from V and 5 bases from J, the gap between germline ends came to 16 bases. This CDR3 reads CASRPAGDRYGYTF. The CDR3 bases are TGTGCCAGCAGGCCCGCAGGGGATCGGTATGGCTACACCTTC.

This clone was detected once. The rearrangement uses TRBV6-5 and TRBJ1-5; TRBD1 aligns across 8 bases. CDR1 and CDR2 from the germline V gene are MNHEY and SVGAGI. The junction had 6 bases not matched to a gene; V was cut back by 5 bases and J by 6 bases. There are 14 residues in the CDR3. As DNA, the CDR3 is TGTGCCAGCAGTACTGGACAGGGCGGTCAGCCCCAGCATTTT. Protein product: CASSTGQGGQPQHF.

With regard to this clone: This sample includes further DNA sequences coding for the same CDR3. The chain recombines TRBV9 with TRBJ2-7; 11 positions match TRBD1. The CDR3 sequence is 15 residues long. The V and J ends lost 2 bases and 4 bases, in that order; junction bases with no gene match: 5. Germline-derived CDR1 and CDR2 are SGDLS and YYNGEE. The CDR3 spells CASSVAGTGGYEQYF. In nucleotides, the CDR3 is TGTGCCAGCAGCGTCGCCGGGACAGGGGGTTACGAGCAGTACTTC. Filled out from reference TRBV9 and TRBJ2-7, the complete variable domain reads DSGVTQTPKHLITATGQRVTLRCSPRSGDLSVYWYQQSLDQGLQFLIQYYNGEERAKGNILERFSAQQFPDLHSELNLSSLELGDSALYFCASSVAGTGGYEQYFGPGTRLTVT.

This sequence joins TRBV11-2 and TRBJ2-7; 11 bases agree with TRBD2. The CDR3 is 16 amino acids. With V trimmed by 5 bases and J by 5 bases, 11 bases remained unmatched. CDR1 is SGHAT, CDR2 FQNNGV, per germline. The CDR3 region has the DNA TGTGCCAGCAGCGCCCGTGGGCCTAGCGGGAGGAACGAGCAGTACTTC. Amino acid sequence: CASSARGPSGRNEQYF.

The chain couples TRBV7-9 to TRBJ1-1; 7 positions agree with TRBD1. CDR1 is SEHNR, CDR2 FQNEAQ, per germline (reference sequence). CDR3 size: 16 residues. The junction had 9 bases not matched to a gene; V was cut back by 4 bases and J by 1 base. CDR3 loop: CASSSLPTGWNTEAFF. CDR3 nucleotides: TGTGCCAGCAGCTCCTTACCGACAGGGTGGAACACTGAAGCTTTCTTT.

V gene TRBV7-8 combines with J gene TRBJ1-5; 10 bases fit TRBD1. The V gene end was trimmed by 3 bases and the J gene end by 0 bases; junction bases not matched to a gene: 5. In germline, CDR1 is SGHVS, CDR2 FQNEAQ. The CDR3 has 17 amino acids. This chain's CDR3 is CASSFKGQGYSNQPQHF. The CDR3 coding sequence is TGTGCCAGCAGCTTTAAGGGACAGGGGTATAGCAATCAGCCCCAGCATTTT.

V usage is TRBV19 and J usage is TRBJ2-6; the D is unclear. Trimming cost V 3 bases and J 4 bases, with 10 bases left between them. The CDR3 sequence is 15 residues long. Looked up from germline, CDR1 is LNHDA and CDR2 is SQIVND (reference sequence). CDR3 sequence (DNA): TGTGCCAGTAGTATTCTCAGGTCCGGGGCCAACGTCCTGACTTTC. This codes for CASSILRSGANVLTF.

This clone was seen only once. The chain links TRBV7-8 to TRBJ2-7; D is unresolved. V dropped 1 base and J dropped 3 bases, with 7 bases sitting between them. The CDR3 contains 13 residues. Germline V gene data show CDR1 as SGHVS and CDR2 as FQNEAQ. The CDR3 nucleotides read TGTGCCAGCAGCTTAGGGCCCGACTACGAGCAGTACTTC. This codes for CASSLGPDYEQYF.

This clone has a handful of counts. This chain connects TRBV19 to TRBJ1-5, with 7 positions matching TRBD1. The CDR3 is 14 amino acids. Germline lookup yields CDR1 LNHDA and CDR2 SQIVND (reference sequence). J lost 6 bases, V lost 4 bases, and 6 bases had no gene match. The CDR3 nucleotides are TGTGCCAGTAGTACAGGGGGAAGGGGTCAGCCCCAGCATTTT. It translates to CASSTGGRGQPQHF.

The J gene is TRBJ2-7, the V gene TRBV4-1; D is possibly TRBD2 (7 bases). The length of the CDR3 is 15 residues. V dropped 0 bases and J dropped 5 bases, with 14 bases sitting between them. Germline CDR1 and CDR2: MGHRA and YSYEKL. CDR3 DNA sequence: TGCGCCAGCAGCCAAGATCATTGGGGGGGCAACGAGCAGTACTTC. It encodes CASSQDHWGGNEQYF.